A single sample is the source of the 7 T cell receptor beta chains below, sequenced in a study of T cell responses to AZD1222 COVID-19 vaccine. Some clones are missing from TCRdb's copy, which holds only in-frame ones; the method was immunoSEQ multiplex PCR. The profile shows some 200,000 clones, under 95% of them singletons. The material was peripheral blood, obtained 28 days after the second AZD1222 dose. The receptors come from an adult who received the AZD1222 COVID-19 vaccine.

The genes are TRBV6-5 and TRBJ1-2; TRBD1 matches at 7 bases. J lost 6 bases, V lost 6 bases, and 7 bases had no gene match. Germline-derived CDR1 and CDR2 are MNHEY and SVGAGI. The CDR3 is 13 residues long. CDR3 amino acids: CASSDRALNGYTF. For the CDR3, the DNA is TGTGCCAGCAGCGACAGGGCGTTGAATGGCTACACCTTC.

The J gene is TRBJ1-6, the V gene TRBV27; a weak D match, TRBD1 (6 bases). The CDR3 is 14 amino acids. The germline V gene encodes CDR1 MNHEY and CDR2 SMNVEV (reference sequence). V lost 3 bases and J 7 bases, leaving 10 bases between the germline ends. CDR3 sequence (DNA): TGTGCCAGCAGTTTCACACAGGGAAATTCACCCCTCCACTTT. The encoded protein is CASSFTQGNSPLHF.

The J gene is TRBJ1-6, the V gene TRBV5-8; D is perhaps TRBD1 (5 bases). The CDR3 length is 16 residues. V was cut by 4 bases and J by 3 bases, with 14 bases left in between. Germline V gene lookup returns CDR1 SGHTS and CDR2 YDEGEE. In nucleotides, the CDR3 is TGTGCCAGCAGCCCCAGGGACGGCCTCTATAATTCACCCCTCCACTTT. Amino acid sequence: CASSPRDGLYNSPLHF.

The gene calls are TRBV2 and TRBJ2-1; 10 positions match TRBD1. In germline, CDR1 is SNHLY, CDR2 FYNNEI. The CDR3 is 14 residues long. With V trimmed by 3 bases and J by 9 bases, 5 bases remained unmatched. The chain's CDR3 is CASSEGDRGGEQFF. The CDR3 region has the DNA TGTGCCAGCAGTGAGGGGGACAGGGGAGGTGAGCAGTTCTTC.

The chain employs TRBV5-1 and TRBJ2-5; D is possibly TRBD2 (5 bases). CDR1 and CDR2 (germline): SGHRS, YFSETQ. Between the trimmed V and J ends, which lost 0 bases and 7 bases, there was a span of 13 bases. This CDR3 is 14 amino acids long. CDR3 in DNA: TGCGCCAGCAGCTTGGACGCGGACTCGGGGACCCAGTACTTC. It is translated as CASSLDADSGTQYF.

CDR3 in amino acids: CASSRGGQGTYEQYF. CDR3 sequence (DNA): TGTGCCAGCAGCCGAGGGGGACAGGGAACCTACGAGCAGTACTTC. The V gene is TRBV11-2, the J gene TRBJ2-7, with 9 bases lining up with TRBD1. Germline CDR1 reads SGHAT; CDR2 reads FQNNGV. Trimming cost V 5 bases and J 2 bases; bases outside gene matches: 7. This CDR3 comprises 15 residues.

The chain has TRBV21-1 and TRBJ2-7; the table's TRBD1 call for D was not verified on the DNA. TRBV21-1 is flagged as a pseudogene. The CDR3 is 16 amino acids. DNA for the CDR3: TGTGCCAGCAGCATCAAGCCGGGACAGGGCTCCTACGAGCAGTACTTC. It translates to CASSIKPGQGSYEQYF.